A single sample gave rise to the 16 T cell receptor beta chains below, sequenced in a study of control samples from healthy donors and cancer patients. Produced via immunoSEQ multiplex PCR; TCRdb's table is partial and in-frame only. The repertoire has roughly 130,000 clones, about 88% of them found once; the top ten carry roughly 3.2%. Input material: blood. The receptor source for this set is a man over 45 in good health.

The rearrangement links TRBV7-8 to TRBJ2-3, with a possible D match to TRBD2 (5 bases). V lost 10 bases and J 5 bases, leaving 22 bases between the germline ends. The CDR3 is made up of 15 amino acids. Germline V lookup: CDR1 SGHVS, CDR2 FQNEAQ. In nucleotides, the CDR3 is TGTGCCACCCTCAGTCCCACTAGGGCCTTAGATACGCAGTATTTT. Residues: CATLSPTRALDTQYF.

The chain links TRBV27 to TRBJ2-1; D gene ambiguous. This CDR3 has 14 amino acids. The germline V gene has CDR1 MNHEY and CDR2 SMNVEV (reference sequence). The V gene lost 6 bases and the J gene lost 4 bases, with 13 bases spanning the gap. CDR3 sequence: CASRMIGAYNEQFF. In DNA form, the CDR3 reads TGTGCCAGCAGAATGATTGGAGCTTACAATGAGCAGTTCTTC.

The V call is TRBV20-1, the J call TRBJ2-2, with 10 nucleotides matching TRBD2. V was clipped by 6 bases and J by 6 bases; unmatched bases: 16. This CDR3 is built from 17 residues. The V gene's germline CDR1 is DFQATT and CDR2 SNEGSKA (reference sequence). CDR3 sequence: CSASGLAGATRSGELFF. Here the CDR3 DNA reads TGCAGTGCCAGTGGGCTAGCGGGGGCAACGAGGTCCGGGGAGCTGTTTTTT.

The chain is built from TRBV7-3 and TRBJ1-3; D is ambiguous. CDR1 SGHTA and CDR2 FQGTGA come from the germline V gene. With 3 bases removed from V and 0 bases from J, the gap between germline ends came to 15 bases. The CDR3 is 17 residues long. The chain's CDR3 is CASSFKPPWSSGNTIYF. The CDR3 DNA is TGTGCCAGCAGCTTTAAACCCCCGTGGAGCTCTGGAAACACCATATATTTT.

The chain employs TRBV5-1 and TRBJ2-7; the match to TRBD1 covers 9 bases. The CDR3 runs 16 residues. The V gene's germline CDR1 is SGHRS and CDR2 YFSETQ. The V segment lost 4 bases and the J segment 2 bases; nucleotides outside the gene matches: 10. The CDR3: CASSRGQGDIAYEQYF. The CDR3 DNA is TGCGCCAGCAGCAGGGGACAGGGTGACATAGCCTACGAGCAGTACTTC.

V usage is TRBV19 and J usage is TRBJ1-5; D not certain. The germline V gene has CDR1 LNHDA and CDR2 SQIVND (reference sequence). V dropped 7 bases and J dropped 8 bases, with 15 bases sitting between them. CDR3 length: 13 amino acids. The CDR3 DNA sequence: TGTGCCAGTATTTCAGAAGAAGGAGAGCCCCAGCATTTT. Protein: CASISEEGEPQHF.

This clone was seen once. The genes are TRBV5-8 and TRBJ2-5, with D tentatively TRBD1 (5 bases). CDR3 length: 13 amino acids. V lost 7 bases and J lost 5, with 15 bases in between. Germline CDR1 SGHTS, CDR2 YDEGEE. As DNA, the CDR3 is TGTGCCAGCGCACAGGCAGGGCTGGAGACCCAGTACTTC. Protein: CASAQAGLETQYF.

In its sample, this clone was seen a few times. V and J are TRBV28 and TRBJ1-5; 7 bases line up with TRBD1. The germline CDR1 and CDR2 sequences are MDHEN and SYDVKM. CDR3 length: 14 residues. V was clipped by 11 bases and J by 1 base; unmatched bases: 8. CDR3 sequence: CAFPTGVSNQPQHF. CDR3 DNA sequence: TGTGCCTTCCCCACAGGGGTGAGCAATCAGCCCCAGCATTTT.

This chain connects TRBV4-1 to TRBJ2-3, with D unresolved. The CDR3 totals 16 residues. Trimming took 0 bases from V and 3 from J, leaving 13 bases between them. Germline CDR1 reads MGHRA; CDR2 reads YSYEKL. The CDR3 is CASSQDRGMGTDTQYF. As DNA, the CDR3 is TGCGCCAGCAGCCAAGACCGCGGAATGGGTACAGATACGCAGTATTTT.

This clone showed up just a few times. This chain's CDR3 is CATSDSPGLDGYTF. The CDR3 DNA reads as TGTGCCACCAGTGATTCGCCGGGGCTGGATGGCTACACCTTC. The chain carries TRBV24-1 and TRBJ1-2; possible D gene TRBD1, 5 bases. Germline CDR1 and CDR2: KGHDR and SFDVKD. V was pared by 2 bases and J by 6 bases, with 12 bases between. The CDR3 is 14 amino acids.

This sequence joins TRBV7-2 and TRBJ1-5; D not resolved. Germline V gene data show CDR1 as SGHTA and CDR2 as FQGNSA. Trimming removed 1 base at V and 4 bases at J, with 8 bases between. The CDR3 length is 14 residues. The CDR3 here is CASSLGAANQPQHF. Written as DNA, the CDR3 is TGTGCCAGCAGCTTAGGAGCAGCGAATCAGCCCCAGCATTTT.

The chain recombines TRBV11-2 with TRBJ2-1, with 7 positions matching TRBD1. CDR1 is SGHAT, CDR2 FQNNGV, per germline. J was trimmed by 1 base and V by 2 bases; bases with no gene match: 8. The CDR3 totals 17 residues. The CDR3: CASSLLSDRVSYNEQFF. The CDR3 nucleotides read TGTGCCAGCAGCTTACTGTCCGACAGGGTGTCCTACAATGAGCAGTTCTTC.

This clone appeared once. The rearrangement links TRBV11-2 to TRBJ2-7; D is uncertain. Trimming removed 4 bases at V and 1 base at J, with 5 bases between. Germline assignment: CDR1 SGHAT and CDR2 FQNNGV. CDR3 length: 12 amino acids. The CDR3 DNA sequence: TGTGCCAGCAGCTCGTTATCCTACGAGCAGTACTTC. Translating gives CASSSLSYEQYF.

This clone was found a few times. The rearrangement links TRBV30 to TRBJ2-1; TRBD2 aligns across 7 bases. Germline V gene lookup returns CDR1 GTSNPN and CDR2 SVGIG (reference sequence). The V segment lost 2 bases and the J segment 7 bases; nucleotides outside the gene matches: 8. The CDR3 runs to 14 residues. CDR3 region: CAWSRGGVPNEQFF. The CDR3 nucleotides read TGTGCCTGGAGTCGTGGGGGGGTTCCTAATGAGCAGTTCTTC.

This chain connects TRBV9 to TRBJ2-5, with 7 bases aligning to TRBD2. The germline V gene encodes CDR1 SGDLS and CDR2 YYNGEE. J was trimmed by 5 bases and V by 4 bases; bases with no gene match: 11. The CDR3 is 15 residues long. CDR3 sequence (DNA): TGTGCCAGCAGCCCCTGGGGGGGGAGTACGGAGACCCAGTACTTC. This codes for CASSPWGGSTETQYF.

The table lists this clone with a count of one. The chain combines TRBV29-1 with TRBJ2-5, with D perhaps matching TRBD1 (6 bases). Germline V gene lookup returns CDR1 SQVTM and CDR2 ANQGSEA. Trimming stripped 8 bases from V and 1 base from J, with 14 bases between. The length of the CDR3 is 13 residues. CDR3 sequence reads: CSLLLGGQETQYF. CDR3 bases: TGCAGCCTCTTACTAGGGGGCCAAGAGACCCAGTACTTC.